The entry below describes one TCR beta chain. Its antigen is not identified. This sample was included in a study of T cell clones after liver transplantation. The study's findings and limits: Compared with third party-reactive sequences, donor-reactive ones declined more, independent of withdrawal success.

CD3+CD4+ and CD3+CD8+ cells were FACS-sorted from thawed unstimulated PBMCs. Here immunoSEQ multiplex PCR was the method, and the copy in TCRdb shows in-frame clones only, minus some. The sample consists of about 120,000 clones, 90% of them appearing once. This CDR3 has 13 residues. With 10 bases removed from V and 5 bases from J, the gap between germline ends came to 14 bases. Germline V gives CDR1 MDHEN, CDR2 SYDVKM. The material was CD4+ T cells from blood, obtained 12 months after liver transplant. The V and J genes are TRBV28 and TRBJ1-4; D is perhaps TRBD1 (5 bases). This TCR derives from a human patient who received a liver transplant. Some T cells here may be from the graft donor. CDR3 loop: CATFGRVNEKLFF. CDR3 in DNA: TGTGCCACTTTTGGCAGGGTCAATGAAAAACTGTTTTTT. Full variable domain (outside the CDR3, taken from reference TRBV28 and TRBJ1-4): DVKVTQSSRYLVKRTGEKVFLECVQDMDHENMFWYRQDPGLGLRLIYFSYDVKMKEKGDIPEGYSVSREKKERFSLILESASTNQTSMYLCATFGRVNEKLFFGSGTQLSVL.